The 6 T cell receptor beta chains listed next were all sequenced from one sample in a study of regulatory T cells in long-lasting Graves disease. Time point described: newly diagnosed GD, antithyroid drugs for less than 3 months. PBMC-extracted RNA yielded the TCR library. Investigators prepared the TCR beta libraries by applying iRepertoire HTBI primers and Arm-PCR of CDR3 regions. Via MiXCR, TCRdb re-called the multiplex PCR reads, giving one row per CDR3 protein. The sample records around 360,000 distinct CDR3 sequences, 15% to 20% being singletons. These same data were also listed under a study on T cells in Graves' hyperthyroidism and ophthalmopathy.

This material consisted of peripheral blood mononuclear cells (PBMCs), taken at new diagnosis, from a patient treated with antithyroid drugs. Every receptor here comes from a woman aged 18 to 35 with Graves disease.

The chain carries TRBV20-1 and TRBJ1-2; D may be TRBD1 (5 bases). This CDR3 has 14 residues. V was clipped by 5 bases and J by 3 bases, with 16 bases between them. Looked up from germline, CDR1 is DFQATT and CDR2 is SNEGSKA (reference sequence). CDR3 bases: TGCAGTGCTCCATGGGGCAGGGACGACTATGGCTACACCTTC. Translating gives CSAPWGRDDYGYTF.

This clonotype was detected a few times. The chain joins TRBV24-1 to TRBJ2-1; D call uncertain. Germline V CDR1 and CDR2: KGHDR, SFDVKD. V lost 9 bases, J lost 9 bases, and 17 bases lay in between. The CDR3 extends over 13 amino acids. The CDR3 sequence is CATSQRLLTEQFF. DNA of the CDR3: TGTGCCACCTCACAGCGCCTACTGACTGAGCAGTTCTTC.

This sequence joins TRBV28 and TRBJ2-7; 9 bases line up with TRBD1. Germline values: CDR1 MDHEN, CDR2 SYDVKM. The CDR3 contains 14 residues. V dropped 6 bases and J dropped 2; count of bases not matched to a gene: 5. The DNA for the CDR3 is TGTGCCAGCAGACTCGGGACAGGGACCTACGAGCAGTACTTC. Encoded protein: CASRLGTGTYEQYF.

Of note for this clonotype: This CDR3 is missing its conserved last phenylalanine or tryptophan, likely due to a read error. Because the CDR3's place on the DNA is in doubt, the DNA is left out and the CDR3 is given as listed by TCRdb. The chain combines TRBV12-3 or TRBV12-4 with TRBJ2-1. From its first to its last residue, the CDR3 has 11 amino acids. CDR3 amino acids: CASSLGGSGFL.

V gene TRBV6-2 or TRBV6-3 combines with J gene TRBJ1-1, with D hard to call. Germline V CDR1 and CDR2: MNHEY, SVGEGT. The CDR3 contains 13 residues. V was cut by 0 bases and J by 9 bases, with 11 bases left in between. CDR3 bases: TGTGCCAGCAGTTACTCCGCGGCGTATCAAGCTTTCTTT. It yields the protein CASSYSAAYQAFF.

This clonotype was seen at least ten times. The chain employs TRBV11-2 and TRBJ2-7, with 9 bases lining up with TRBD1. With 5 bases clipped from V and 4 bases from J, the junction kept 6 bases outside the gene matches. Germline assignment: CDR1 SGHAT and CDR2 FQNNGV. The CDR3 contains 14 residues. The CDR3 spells CASSRGTGNYEQYF. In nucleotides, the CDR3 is TGTGCCAGCAGCCGCGGGACAGGGAATTACGAGCAGTACTTC.